This T cell receptor beta chain was recorded in a study of T cell repertoires in ileal Crohn's disease. Study-level results: Active smokers at surgery had more clonal expansions than non-smokers. All patients with clonality above 26.8% had endoscopic recurrence.

The table came from immunoSEQ multiplex PCR; TCRdb's copy has only in-frame clones and leaves some out. The sample contains approximately 15,000 clones, around two thirds of which appear only once. Turning to this clone: No antigen is known for it.

The sequence was obtained from an adult with Crohn's disease. Material: ileal tissue.

CDR3 in amino acids: CASNPGTVGNQPQHF. The CDR3 bases are TGTGCCAGCAATCCCGGGACAGTGGGCAATCAGCCCCAGCATTTT. This chain connects TRBV2 to TRBJ1-5, with 7 bases fitting TRBD1. This CDR3 is built from 15 residues. Germline V lookup: CDR1 SNHLY, CDR2 FYNNEI. V trimming: 7 bases; J trimming: 2 bases; junction bases outside the gene matches: 8.